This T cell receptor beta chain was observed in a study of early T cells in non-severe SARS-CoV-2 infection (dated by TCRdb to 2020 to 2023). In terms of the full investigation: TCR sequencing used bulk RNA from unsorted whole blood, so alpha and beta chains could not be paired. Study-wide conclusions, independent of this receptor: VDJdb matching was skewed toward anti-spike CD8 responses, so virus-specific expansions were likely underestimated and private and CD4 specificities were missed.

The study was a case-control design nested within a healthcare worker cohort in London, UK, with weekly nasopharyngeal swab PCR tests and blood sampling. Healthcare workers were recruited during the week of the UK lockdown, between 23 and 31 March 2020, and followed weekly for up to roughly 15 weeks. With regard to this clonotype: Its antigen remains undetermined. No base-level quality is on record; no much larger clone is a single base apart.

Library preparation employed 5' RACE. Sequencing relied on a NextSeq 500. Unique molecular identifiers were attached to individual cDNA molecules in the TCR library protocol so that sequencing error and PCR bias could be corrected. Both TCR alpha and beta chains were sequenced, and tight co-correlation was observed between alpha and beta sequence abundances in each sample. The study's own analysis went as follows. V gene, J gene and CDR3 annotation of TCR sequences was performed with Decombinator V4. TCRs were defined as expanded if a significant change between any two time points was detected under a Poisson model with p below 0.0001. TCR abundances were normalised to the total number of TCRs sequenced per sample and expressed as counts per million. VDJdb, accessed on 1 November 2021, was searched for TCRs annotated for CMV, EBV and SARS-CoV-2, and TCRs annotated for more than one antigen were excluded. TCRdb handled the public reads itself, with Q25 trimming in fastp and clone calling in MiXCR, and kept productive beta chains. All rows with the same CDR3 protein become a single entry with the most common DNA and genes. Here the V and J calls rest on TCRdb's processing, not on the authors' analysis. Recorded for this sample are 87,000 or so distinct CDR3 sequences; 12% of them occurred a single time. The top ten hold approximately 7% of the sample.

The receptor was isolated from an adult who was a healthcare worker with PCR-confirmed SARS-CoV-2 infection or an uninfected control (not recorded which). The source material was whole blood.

Here the CDR3 is given as CASSLLGGNMNTEAFF. The DNA sequence reads TGTGCCAGCAGCTTACTTGGGGGTAACATGAACACTGAAGCTTTCTTT. The rearranged chain carries TRBV7-3 and TRBJ1-1; the D region possibly corresponds to TRBD1 (5 bases align). Trimming removed 2 bases from V and 0 bases from J, leaving 13 bases between the germline ends. The germline V gene supplies CDR1 SGHTA and CDR2 FQGTGA. There are 16 amino acids in the CDR3, from cysteine to phenylalanine inclusive. The only DNA kept is the CDR3, 48 bases in frame from the first base.